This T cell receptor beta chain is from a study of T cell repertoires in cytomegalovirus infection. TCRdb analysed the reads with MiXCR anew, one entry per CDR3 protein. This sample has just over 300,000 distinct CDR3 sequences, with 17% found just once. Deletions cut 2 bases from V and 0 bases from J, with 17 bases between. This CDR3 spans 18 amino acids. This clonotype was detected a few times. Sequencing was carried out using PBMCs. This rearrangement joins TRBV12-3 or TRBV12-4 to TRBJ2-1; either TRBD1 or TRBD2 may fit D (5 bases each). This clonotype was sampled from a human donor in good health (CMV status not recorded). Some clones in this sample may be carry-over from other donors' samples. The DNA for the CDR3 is TGTGCCAGCAGTTTACGCCCCGGGACCGCGAGCTCCTACAATGAGCAGTTCTTC. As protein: CASSLRPGTASSYNEQFF.